The TCR beta chain described here comes from a study of CD8 T cells in ankylosing spondylitis (dated by TCRdb to 2015 to 2018). Context from the whole study: T cell receptor beta repertoires were profiled in healthy donors and ankylosing spondylitis patients so that disease-linked TCR variants could be found. The full study cohort comprised around 25 ankylosing spondylitis patients and some 100 healthy donors. Samples of peripheral blood were taken, and for ankylosing spondylitis patients, synovial fluid was collected as well.

TCRdb lists the instrument as Illumina HiSeq 2500. TCR beta libraries were prepared by quantitative 5'-RACE with molecular barcodes. The authors' analysis ran thus. Disease-linked TCR variants were identified with a new computational method built on a probabilistic model of VDJ rearrangement. The public sequencing data were trimmed at Q25 with fastp and processed into clonotypes with MiXCR by TCRdb, which kept only in-frame beta chains. For every CDR3 protein sequence, its rows merge into one entry that carries the most common genes and DNA. The V and J calls were determined by TCRdb, not by the authors. This sample holds over 450,000 distinct CDR3 sequences; roughly 13% were observed only once. Of the sample, about 6.5% is held by the ten largest clones. Measured from the cysteine to the phenylalanine, the CDR3 is 16 residues long. Solely the CDR3 DNA is kept, with 48 bases framed from the first base. Trimming removed 3 bases from V and 0 bases from J; the gene matches leave 5 bases unexplained. Reading the germline V gene gives CDR1 SGDLS and CDR2 YYNGEE.

This clonotype was detected ten times or more. There is no known antigen for this receptor. No base qualities exist here, and no much larger clone lies one base off it. What the study reported, not specific to this receptor: Some motif variants had previously been reported in the synovial fluid and blood of reactive arthritis patients, which suggests shared mechanisms of disease initiation. Significant enrichment of the disease-linked clones was reported in matched synovial fluid samples from ankylosing spondylitis patients. A CD8+ phenotype was shown by the disease-linked clones, which were found at relatively low frequencies in peripheral blood. A TCR beta motif of eight highly homologous amino acid variants appeared characteristic of blood from ankylosing spondylitis patients.

This TCR was recovered from a male donor with ankylosing spondylitis. The V and J genes are TRBV9 and TRBJ1-1, with 10 bases matching TRBD1. Sequenced: blood, either unsorted or a sorted T cell fraction (not recorded which). The nucleotide sequence is given as TGTGCCAGCAGCGGAGCCGGGACAGGGGTGAACACTGAAGCTTTCTTT. Translated, it reads CASSGAGTGVNTEAFF.